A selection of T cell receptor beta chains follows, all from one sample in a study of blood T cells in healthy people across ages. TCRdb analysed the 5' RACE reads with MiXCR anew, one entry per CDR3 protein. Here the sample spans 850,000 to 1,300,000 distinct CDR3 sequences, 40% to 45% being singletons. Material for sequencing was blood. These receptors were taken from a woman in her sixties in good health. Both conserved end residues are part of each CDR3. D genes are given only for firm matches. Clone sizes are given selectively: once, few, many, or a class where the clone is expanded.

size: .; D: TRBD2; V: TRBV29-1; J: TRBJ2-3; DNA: TGCAGCGTTGGGGGGAACCGACTAGCGGGGACCACAGATACGCAGTATTTT; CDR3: CSVGGNRLAGTTDTQYF
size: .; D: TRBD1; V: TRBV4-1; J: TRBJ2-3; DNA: TGCGCCAGCAGCCAAGCCTCCCTGGGGACAGGGGGCCCGGATACGCAGTATTTT; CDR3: CASSQASLGTGGPDTQYF
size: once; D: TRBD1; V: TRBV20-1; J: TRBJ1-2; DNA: TGCAGTGCTAGTAAGGGACAGCGGGTCGCCTACACCTTC; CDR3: CSASKGQRVAYTF
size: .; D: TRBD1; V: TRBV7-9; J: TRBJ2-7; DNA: TGTGCCAGCAGCTCGGACAGGGGGCACTACGAGCAGTACTTC; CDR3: CASSSDRGHYEQYF
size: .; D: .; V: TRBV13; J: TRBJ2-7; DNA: TGTGCCAGCAGCTTAGGCCTACAGTACCTAGGAGAGCAGTACTTC; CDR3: CASSLGLQYLGEQYF
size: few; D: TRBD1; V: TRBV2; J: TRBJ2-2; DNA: TGTGCCAGCAGCCCCGGACAGGGGAACACCGGGGAGCTGTTTTTT; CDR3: CASSPGQGNTGELFF
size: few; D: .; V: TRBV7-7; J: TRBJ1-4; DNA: TGTGCCAGCAGCTTATTAGCCTCCCGGGGCCTTTGTGAAAAACTGTTTTTT; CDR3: CASSLLASRGLCEKLFF
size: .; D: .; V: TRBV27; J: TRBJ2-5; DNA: TGTGCCAGCAGTTTACGTTTGATGGAGACCCAGTACTTC; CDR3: CASSLRLMETQYF
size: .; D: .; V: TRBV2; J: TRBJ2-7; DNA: TGTGCCAGCAGTGCGCAAGCGTACTACGAGCAGTACTTC; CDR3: CASSAQAYYEQYF
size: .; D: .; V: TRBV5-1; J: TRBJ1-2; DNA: TGCGCCAGCAGCTACTCTCCAGGGGAGAGTGGCTACACCTTC; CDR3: CASSYSPGESGYTF
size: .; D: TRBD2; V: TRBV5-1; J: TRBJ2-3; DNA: TGCGCCAGCAGCGGACTAGCGGGAAGCTGGGATACGCAGTATTTT; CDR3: CASSGLAGSWDTQYF
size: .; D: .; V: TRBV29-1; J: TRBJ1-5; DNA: TGCAGCGTTGACACGGGGGGCGGTCAGCCCCAGCATTTT; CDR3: CSVDTGGGQPQHF
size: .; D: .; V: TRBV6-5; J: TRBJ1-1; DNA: TGTGCCAGCAGTCTGGGAGATGAGAACACTGAAGCTTTCTTT; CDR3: CASSLGDENTEAFF
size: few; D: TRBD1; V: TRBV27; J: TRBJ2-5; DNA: TGTGCCAGCAGTCGTTCAGCGCCCGGGACAGGGTTCCAAGAGACCCAGTACTTC; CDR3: CASSRSAPGTGFQETQYF
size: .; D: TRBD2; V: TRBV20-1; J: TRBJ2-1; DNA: TGCAGTGCTAGCCGGGCTAGCGGGACGGAGCAGTTCTTC; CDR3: CSASRASGTEQFF
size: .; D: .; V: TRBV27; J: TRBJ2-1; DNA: TGTGCCAGCAGTTCATTTGACAGGCCCAGCTCCTACAATGAGCAGTTCTTC; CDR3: CASSSFDRPSSYNEQFF
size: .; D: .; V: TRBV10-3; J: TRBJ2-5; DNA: TGTGCCATCAGTAGACAGGGAGGGGAGACCCAGTACTTC; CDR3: CAISRQGGETQYF
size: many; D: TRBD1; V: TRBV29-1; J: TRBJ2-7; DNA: TGCAGCGTTGGGGACAGCTCCTACGAGCAGTACTTC; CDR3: CSVGDSSYEQYF
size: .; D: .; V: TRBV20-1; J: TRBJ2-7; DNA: TGCAGTGCTAGGGGTGGGGTTCTGTACGAGCAGTACTTC; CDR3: CSARGGVLYEQYF
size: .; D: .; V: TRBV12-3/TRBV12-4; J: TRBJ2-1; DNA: TGTGCCAGCACCGCCTTGGGGCAGGGAAACAATGAGCAGTTCTTC; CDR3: CASTALGQGNNEQFF
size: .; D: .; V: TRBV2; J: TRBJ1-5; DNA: TGTGCCAGCAGTGAAGGGTACGGGAATCAGCCCCAGCATTTT; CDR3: CASSEGYGNQPQHF
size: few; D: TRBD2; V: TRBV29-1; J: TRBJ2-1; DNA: TGCAGCGTTGAAAGGGGACTAGCGGACTCCTACAATGAGCAGTTCTTC; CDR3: CSVERGLADSYNEQFF
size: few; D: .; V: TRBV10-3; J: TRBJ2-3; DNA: TGTGCCATCAGTGACGCTGCGCCACCGGATACGCAGTATTTT; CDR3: CAISDAAPPDTQYF
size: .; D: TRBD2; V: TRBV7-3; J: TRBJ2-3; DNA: TGTGCCAGCAGCGTGATGCCGGGACTAGCGGGCAGCACAGATACGCAGTATTTT; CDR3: CASSVMPGLAGSTDTQYF
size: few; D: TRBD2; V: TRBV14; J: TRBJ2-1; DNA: TGTGCCAGCAGCCTCCTGGTTCAGCGGGGTGTCCGTAATGAGCAGTTCTTC; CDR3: CASSLLVQRGVRNEQFF
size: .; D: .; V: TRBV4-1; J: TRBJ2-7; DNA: TGCGCCAGCAGCCAAGAGCTTCTGGACCACGAGCAGTACTTC; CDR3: CASSQELLDHEQYF
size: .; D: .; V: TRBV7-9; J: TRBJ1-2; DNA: TGTGCCAGCAGCTTCCAAAAAAGCGGACTCTATGGCTACACCTTC; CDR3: CASSFQKSGLYGYTF
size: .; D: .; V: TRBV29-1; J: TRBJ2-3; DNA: TGCAGCGTAGAGGGGCCAGACCAAAGCACAGATACGCAGTATTTT; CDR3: CSVEGPDQSTDTQYF
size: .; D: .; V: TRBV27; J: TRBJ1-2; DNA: TGTGCCAGCAGTTTAAAAGGGATTAACTATGGCTACACCTTC; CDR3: CASSLKGINYGYTF
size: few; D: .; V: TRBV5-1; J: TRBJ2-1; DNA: TGCGCCAGCAGCTACCTGAGCGGGCTCAGCTCCTACAATGAGCAGTTCTTC; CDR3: CASSYLSGLSSYNEQFF
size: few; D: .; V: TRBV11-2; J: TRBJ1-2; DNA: TGTGCCAGCAGCCCATCCCAGGGAAAATATGGCTACACCTTC; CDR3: CASSPSQGKYGYTF
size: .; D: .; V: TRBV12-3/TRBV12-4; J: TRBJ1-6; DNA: TGTGCCAGCAGCGCGCAGCTGGCTTCACCCCTCCACTTT; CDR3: CASSAQLASPLHF
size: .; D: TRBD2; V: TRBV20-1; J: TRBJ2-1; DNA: TGCAGTGCTATTCGACTAGCGGGAGAGGCTAGGAATGAGCAGTTCTTC; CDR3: CSAIRLAGEARNEQFF
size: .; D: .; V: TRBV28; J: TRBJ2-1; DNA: TGTGCCAGCAGTTTTCTCACCAATGAGCAGTTCTTC; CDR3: CASSFLTNEQFF
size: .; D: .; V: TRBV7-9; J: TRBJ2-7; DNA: TGTGCCAGCAGCTCCGGACCGCACTACGAGCAGTACTTC; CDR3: CASSSGPHYEQYF
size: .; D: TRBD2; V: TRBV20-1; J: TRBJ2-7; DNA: TGCAGTGCCGCAACTCTAGCGGGAGGATACGAGCAGTACTTC; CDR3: CSAATLAGGYEQYF
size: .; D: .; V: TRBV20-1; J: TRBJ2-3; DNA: TGCAGTGCTATCCTCCGGGGACTAGATACGCAGTATTTT; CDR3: CSAILRGLDTQYF
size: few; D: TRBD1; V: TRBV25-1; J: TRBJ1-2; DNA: TGTGCCAGCAGTTGGGCTAGCGGGGGGACAGCGGGTTGGAGCTACACCTTC; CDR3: CASSWASGGTAGWSYTF
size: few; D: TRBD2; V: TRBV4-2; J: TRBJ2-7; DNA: TGTGCCAGCAGGCGGACTAGCGGGAGTGAGTACGAGCAGTACTTC; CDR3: CASRRTSGSEYEQYF
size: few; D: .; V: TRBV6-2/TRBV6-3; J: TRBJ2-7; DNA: TGTGCCAGCAGCAACCCAGGGGGGGGAAGCTCCTACGAGCAGTACTTC; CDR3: CASSNPGGGSSYEQYF
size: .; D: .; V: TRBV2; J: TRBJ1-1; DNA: TGTGTCAGCAGTGAATGGGGCGCTGGGGCTGAAGCTTTCTTT; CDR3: CVSSEWGAGAEAFF
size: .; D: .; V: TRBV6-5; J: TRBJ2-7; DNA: TGTGCCAGCAGTTCATCCCAGTTAACCTTATCCTACGAGCAGTACTTC; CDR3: CASSSSQLTLSYEQYF
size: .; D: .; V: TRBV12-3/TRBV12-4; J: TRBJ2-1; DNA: TGTGCCAGCAGCCAGGGGGGCTTTTTGATCAATGAGCAGTTCTTC; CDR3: CASSQGGFLINEQFF
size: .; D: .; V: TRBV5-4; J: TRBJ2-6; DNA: TGTGCCAGCAGCTCGGAACAGGGTTCACTCTCTGGGGCCAACGTCCTGACTTTC; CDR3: CASSSEQGSLSGANVLTF
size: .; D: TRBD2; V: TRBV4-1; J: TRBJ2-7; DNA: TGCGCCAGCAGCCCCGCGGGAGGGAGTTGGAATGAGCAGTACTTC; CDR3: CASSPAGGSWNEQYF
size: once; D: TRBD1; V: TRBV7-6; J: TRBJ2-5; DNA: TGTGCCAGCAGCTTAGGGGGGACAGGGAGTCGAGAGGCCCAGTACTTC; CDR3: CASSLGGTGSREAQYF
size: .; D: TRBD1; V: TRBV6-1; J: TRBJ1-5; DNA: TGTGCCAGCAGTGTTTCCAGGGGGTATAGCAATCAGCCCCAGCATTTT; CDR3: CASSVSRGYSNQPQHF
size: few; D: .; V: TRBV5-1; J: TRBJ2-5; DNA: TGCGCCAGCAGCGCCGAAGGGCAGGGGTCGGAGACCCAGTACTTC; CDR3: CASSAEGQGSETQYF
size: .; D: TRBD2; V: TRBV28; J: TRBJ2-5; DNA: TGTGCCAGCAGTTTCCCTACTAGCGGGAGGAAAGAGACCCAGTACTTC; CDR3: CASSFPTSGRKETQYF
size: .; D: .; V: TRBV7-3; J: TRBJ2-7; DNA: TGTGCCAGCAGCTTAGGACGAGTAGCGGAGGGCTACGAGCAGTACTTC; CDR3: CASSLGRVAEGYEQYF
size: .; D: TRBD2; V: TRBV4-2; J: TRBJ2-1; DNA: TGTGCCAGCAGCCAGGCGGGAGTTGAGCAGTTCTTC; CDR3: CASSQAGVEQFF
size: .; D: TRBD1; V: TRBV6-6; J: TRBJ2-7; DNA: TGTGCCAGCAGTTACAGGGGGCGCGTGGACGAGCAGTACTTC; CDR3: CASSYRGRVDEQYF